These T cell receptor beta chains were read from a single sample in a study of blood T cell repertoires in COVID-19. Sequencing used immunoSEQ multiplex PCR; TCRdb keeps in-frame clones, though not all of them. Counted here are roughly 200,000 clones, around 86% occurring once; the ten biggest clones make up 3.5% to 4%. Sequencing input: PBMCs or T cells enriched from blood (not recorded which). Receptors were obtained from a woman aged 40-49 years with acute COVID-19. The conserved cysteine and the conserved F or W are not part of the CDR3 here. Fields, in order: V gene, J gene, CDR3 protein.

v_gene: TRBV18; j_gene: TRBJ2-5; CDR3aa: ASSPSRSVETQY
v_gene: TRBV4-1; j_gene: TRBJ1-4; CDR3aa: ASSQRRREKLF
v_gene: TRBV18; j_gene: TRBJ1-3; CDR3aa: ASSPTGEPGNTIY
v_gene: TRBV11-3; j_gene: TRBJ2-2; CDR3aa: ASSRLALGTGELF
v_gene: TRBV19; j_gene: TRBJ1-2; CDR3aa: ASSTHSGGTAGYGYT
v_gene: TRBV11-2; j_gene: TRBJ2-5; CDR3aa: ASSPGTSGRGTQY
v_gene: TRBV7-6; j_gene: TRBJ2-7; CDR3aa: ASSPRRLSSYEQY
v_gene: TRBV28; j_gene: TRBJ2-1; CDR3aa: ASSFGTTPPF
v_gene: TRBV5-8; j_gene: TRBJ2-7; CDR3aa: ASSWGLAGYEQY
v_gene: TRBV30; j_gene: TRBJ2-5; CDR3aa: AWSGRSQETQY
v_gene: TRBV5-8; j_gene: TRBJ2-2; CDR3aa: ASRVVAGASGELF
v_gene: TRBV3-1/TRBV3-2; j_gene: TRBJ1-6; CDR3aa: ASSQNTGLSYNSPLH
v_gene: TRBV19; j_gene: TRBJ1-2; CDR3aa: ASTSGWIATGYT
v_gene: TRBV5-1; j_gene: TRBJ1-5; CDR3aa: ASSFEGRDQPQH
v_gene: TRBV30; j_gene: TRBJ2-1; CDR3aa: AWVQYNEQF
v_gene: TRBV5-1; j_gene: TRBJ2-2; CDR3aa: ASSLVGGELF
v_gene: TRBV4-3; j_gene: TRBJ1-2; CDR3aa: ASSQEGSYGYT
v_gene: TRBV10-3; j_gene: TRBJ2-7; CDR3aa: AISGTGGSYEQY
v_gene: TRBV5-8; j_gene: TRBJ2-5; CDR3aa: ASSLAHSYQETQY
v_gene: TRBV24-1; j_gene: TRBJ1-2; CDR3aa: ATSDSSGTGASRTGYT
v_gene: TRBV6-1; j_gene: TRBJ2-7; CDR3aa: ASSENGILYEQY
v_gene: TRBV6-5; j_gene: TRBJ1-4; CDR3aa: ASRIYRGPNEKLF
v_gene: TRBV12-3/TRBV12-4; j_gene: TRBJ1-5; CDR3aa: ASSLDGNQPQH
v_gene: TRBV7-2; j_gene: TRBJ2-7; CDR3aa: ASSQTAYEQY
v_gene: TRBV5-1; j_gene: TRBJ1-2; CDR3aa: ASSFAGSNYGYT
v_gene: TRBV28; j_gene: TRBJ1-6; CDR3aa: ASSPGGTDSPLH
v_gene: TRBV6-2/TRBV6-3; j_gene: TRBJ2-2; CDR3aa: ASSFLAGIGTGELF
v_gene: TRBV11-2; j_gene: TRBJ2-7; CDR3aa: ASSLLQGAYEQY
v_gene: TRBV7-2; j_gene: TRBJ2-3; CDR3aa: ASSLVPSSTDTQY
v_gene: TRBV11-2; j_gene: TRBJ2-5; CDR3aa: ASSFGTAQETQY
v_gene: TRBV30; j_gene: TRBJ2-3; CDR3aa: AWGQSTDTQY
v_gene: TRBV28; j_gene: TRBJ2-5; CDR3aa: ASSLIRETQY
v_gene: TRBV25-1; j_gene: TRBJ2-3; CDR3aa: ASSEAPGLAGRTDTQY
v_gene: TRBV7-9; j_gene: TRBJ1-5; CDR3aa: ASPRTGGSQPQH
v_gene: TRBV9; j_gene: TRBJ2-1; CDR3aa: ASSVRTLAGVYEQF
v_gene: TRBV19; j_gene: TRBJ2-5; CDR3aa: ASSRTGHQETQY
v_gene: TRBV6-2/TRBV6-3; j_gene: TRBJ1-5; CDR3aa: ASSSGQTDNQPQH
v_gene: TRBV27; j_gene: TRBJ2-1; CDR3aa: ASSLRGSLNEQF
v_gene: TRBV12-5; j_gene: TRBJ2-7; CDR3aa: ASGSGALGTYEQY
v_gene: TRBV7-2; j_gene: TRBJ2-3; CDR3aa: ASSKQRDGGTDTQY
v_gene: TRBV6-4; j_gene: TRBJ2-7; CDR3aa: ASGQGPSEQY
v_gene: TRBV16; j_gene: TRBJ2-7; CDR3aa: ASSPSRQPYEQY
v_gene: TRBV27; j_gene: TRBJ1-1; CDR3aa: ASSLSGGWDAVNTEAF
v_gene: TRBV5-4; j_gene: TRBJ2-7; CDR3aa: ASSSPGTVDYEQY
v_gene: TRBV9; j_gene: TRBJ1-3; CDR3aa: ASSGTGATGNTIY
v_gene: TRBV30; j_gene: TRBJ1-1; CDR3aa: AWSVRTGRTGTEAF
v_gene: TRBV4-3; j_gene: TRBJ2-2; CDR3aa: ASSQERGGNTGELF
v_gene: TRBV5-1; j_gene: TRBJ2-1; CDR3aa: ASSRRADNEQF
v_gene: TRBV5-4; j_gene: TRBJ1-2; CDR3aa: ASSLDQGFGYT